The 17 T cell receptor beta chains below were found in one sample sequenced in a study of shared clonotypes between healthy human individuals. Measured with immunoSEQ multiplex PCR; TCRdb has only the in-frame clones, and not every one. The top ten clones hold approximately 0.4% of a sample with about 2.3 million clones, 90% to 95% of them seen once. Material: naive CD4+ T cells from PBMCs. Noted subset: CD45RA+ positively selected. The receptors were sampled from a man aged 18 to 30 in good health. Some clones in this sample may be carry-over from other donors' samples.

CDR3 residues: CASSPPAGGTGELFF. The CDR3 bases are TGTGCCAGCAGCCCCCCAGCAGGGGGCACCGGGGAGCTGTTTTTT. The V call is TRBV7-9, the J call TRBJ2-2, with TRBD1 matching over 7 bases. This CDR3 region has 15 residues. J was trimmed by 4 bases and V by 5 bases; bases with no gene match: 7. Germline V gene lookup returns CDR1 SEHNR and CDR2 FQNEAQ (reference sequence). Drawing the rest from reference TRBV7-9 and TRBJ2-2, the complete variable domain is DTGVSQNPRHKITKRGQNVTFRCDPISEHNRLYWYRQTLGQGPEFLTYFQNEAQLEKSRLLSDRFSAERPKGSFSTLEIQRTEQGDSAMYLCASSPPAGGTGELFFGEGSRLTVL.

Concerning this clone: Within the sample, other DNA sequences also encode this same CDR3. The V gene is TRBV10-3, the J gene TRBJ1-1, with 7 nucleotides matching TRBD1. V was pared by 9 bases and J by 5 bases, with 3 bases of the junction left unmatched. Germline V gives CDR1 ENHRY, CDR2 SYGVKD. This CDR3 has 11 residues. The CDR3: CAIRQGTEAFF. The CDR3 DNA sequence: TGTGCCATTCGACAGGGAACTGAAGCTTTCTTT.

The chain combines TRBV28 with TRBJ1-2; TRBD1 is a possible D gene (6 bases). Germline assignment: CDR1 MDHEN and CDR2 SYDVKM. V was shortened by 7 bases and J by 8 bases, with 14 bases between the two germline ends. The CDR3 extends over 12 amino acids. The CDR3 is CASIRGGGGYTF. The CDR3 nucleotides are TGTGCCAGCATCAGGGGCGGGGGAGGCTACACCTTC.

The V and J genes are TRBV10-3 and TRBJ1-3; D perhaps matches TRBD1 (5 bases). The germline V gene encodes CDR1 ENHRY and CDR2 SYGVKD. Trimming pared 4 bases from V and 0 bases from J, leaving 13 bases between. The CDR3 has 16 residues. This CDR3 reads CAISGMGDPSGNTIYF. Here the CDR3 DNA reads TGTGCCATCAGTGGAATGGGGGACCCCTCTGGAAACACCATATATTTT.

V usage is TRBV7-9 and J usage is TRBJ2-7; the D gene is possibly TRBD2 (6 bases). The germline CDR1 and CDR2 sequences are SEHNR and FQNEAQ (reference sequence). The V gene lost 5 bases and the J gene lost 6 bases, with 11 bases spanning the gap. CDR3 length equals 12 residues. DNA of the CDR3: TGTGCCAGCAGCCCACTAGCTGGCGAGCAGTACTTC. This sequence encodes CASSPLAGEQYF.

V is TRBV30 and J is TRBJ2-7; D is perhaps TRBD1 or TRBD2 (5 bases each). CDR3 length: 15 residues. The germline V gene encodes CDR1 GTSNPN and CDR2 SVGIG (reference sequence). With 3 bases removed from V and 1 base from J, the gap between germline ends came to 16 bases. The CDR3 sequence: CAWSPDRDGSYEQYF. DNA of the CDR3: TGTGCCTGGAGCCCTGACCGGGACGGATCCTACGAGCAGTACTTC.

As concerns this clone: In the same sample, other DNA sequences code for this CDR3. V usage is TRBV9 and J usage is TRBJ2-7; no clear D. Between the trimmed V and J ends, which lost 0 bases and 1 base, there was a span of 11 bases. CDR3 length equals 15 residues. CDR1 and CDR2 (germline): SGDLS, YYNGEE. Here the CDR3 reads CASSVAGGSSYEQYF. The CDR3 region has the DNA TGTGCCAGCAGCGTAGCTGGCGGCAGTTCCTACGAGCAGTACTTC.

The chain recombines TRBV15 with TRBJ2-1, with 9 bases lining up with TRBD2. Germline lookup yields CDR1 LNHNV and CDR2 YYDKDF (reference sequence). Unmatched junction bases numbered 13, after V lost 0 bases and J lost 10 bases. The CDR3 runs 17 residues. CDR3 DNA: TGTGCCACCAGCAGAGAAGGTTGGGGACTAGCCGAGCGGGAGCAGTTCTTC. Protein sequence: CATSREGWGLAEREQFF.

The V call is TRBV5-4, the J call TRBJ2-2; TRBD1 matches at 9 bases. Germline CDR1 is SGHNT and CDR2 is YYREEE (reference sequence). The trim removed 5 bases at V and 6 bases at J, leaving 8 bases unmatched. The CDR3 is made up of 15 amino acids. The CDR3 DNA is TGTGCCAGCAGAACAGGACAGGGGTTAGCCGGGGAGCTGTTTTTT. Its translation: CASRTGQGLAGELFF. The full variable domain, rest sourced from reference TRBV5-4 and TRBJ2-2, is ETGVTQSPTHLIKTRGQQVTLRCSSQSGHNTVSWYQQALGQGPQFIFQYYREEENGRGNFPPRFSGLQFPNYSSELNVNALELDDSALYLCASRTGQGLAGELFFGEGSRLTVL.

This chain links TRBV5-6 with TRBJ2-7; 8 nucleotides agree with TRBD2. The CDR3 runs 15 residues. Trimming removed 7 bases from V and 0 bases from J; junction bases left unmatched: 9. Germline loops: CDR1 SGHDT, CDR2 YYEEEE. Here the CDR3 reads CASSTQREPSYEQYF. The CDR3 DNA sequence: TGTGCCAGCTCAACTCAGCGGGAGCCCTCCTACGAGCAGTACTTC. Variable domain in full (rest from reference TRBV5-6 and TRBJ2-7): DAGVTQSPTHLIKTRGQQVTLRCSPKSGHDTVSWYQQALGQGPQFIFQYYEEEERQRGNFPDRFSGHQFPNYSSELNVNALLLGDSALYLCASSTQREPSYEQYFGPGTRLTVT.

The chain uses TRBV19 and TRBJ2-3; D is perhaps TRBD2 (5 bases). The CDR3 loop spans 14 amino acids. V shed 7 bases and J shed 4 bases, with 15 bases lying between them. Germline loops: CDR1 LNHDA, CDR2 SQIVND (reference sequence). CDR3 sequence: CASKALAGSDTQYF. DNA for the CDR3: TGTGCCAGTAAGGCCCTTGCGGGTTCAGATACGCAGTATTTT.

This clone was picked up one time. The rearrangement uses TRBV28 and TRBJ2-4, with 7 bases fitting TRBD2. The CDR3 length is 15 residues. V was pared by 0 bases and J by 3 bases, with 2 bases of the junction left unmatched. Germline values: CDR1 MDHEN, CDR2 SYDVKM. The DNA of the CDR3 is TGTGCCAGCAGTTTATGGGCTAGCGGCAAAAACATTCAGTACTTC. Encoded protein: CASSLWASGKNIQYF.

The count of this clone is one. The sample has other DNA sequences that encode this CDR3 too. The chain couples TRBV5-1 to TRBJ2-6; D unresolved. The V end was cut by 0 bases, the J end by 1 base, with 2 bases between. This CDR3 region has 14 residues. Germline loops: CDR1 SGHRS, CDR2 YFSETQ. DNA for the CDR3: TGCGCCAGCAGCTTGGAGTCTGGGGCCAACGTCCTGACTTTC. Protein: CASSLESGANVLTF.

This rearrangement joins TRBV5-6 to TRBJ2-1, with TRBD2 matching 13 bases. V shed 5 bases and J 9 bases; nucleotides not matched to a gene: 8. There are 15 residues in the CDR3. CDR1 SGHDT and CDR2 YYEEEE come from the germline V gene. CDR3 nucleotides: TGTGCCAGCAGACCACTAGCGGGAGGGCCTGTTGAGCAGTTCTTC. It is translated as CASRPLAGGPVEQFF.

The chain is built from TRBV7-8 and TRBJ2-3; D gene unclear. CDR1 SGHVS and CDR2 FQNEAQ come from the germline V gene. V was pared by 5 bases and J by 4 bases, with 13 bases between. The CDR3 has 14 residues. CDR3 DNA sequence: TGTGCCAGCAGCATGACATACTCTCCAGATACGCAGTATTTT. Translated, it gives CASSMTYSPDTQYF. The full variable domain, its missing parts supplied by reference TRBV7-8 and TRBJ2-3, is GAGVSQSPRYKVAKRGQDVALRCDPISGHVSLFWYQQALGQGPEFLTYFQNEAQLDKSGLPSDRFFAERPEGSVSTLKIQRTQQEDSAVYLCASSMTYSPDTQYFGPGTRLTVL.

V usage is TRBV7-2 and J usage is TRBJ2-5, with 7 bases aligning to TRBD1. Germline V gene data show CDR1 as SGHTA and CDR2 as FQGNSA. The junction had 7 bases not matched to a gene; V was cut back by 2 bases and J by 1 base. The CDR3 totals 16 residues. DNA for the CDR3: TGTGCCAGCAGCTTATTGAACAGGGGCCCCCAAGAGACCCAGTACTTC. Its protein is CASSLLNRGPQETQYF.

This clone was recorded only once. This chain joins TRBV7-2 and TRBJ2-2; D call uncertain. Germline assignment: CDR1 SGHTA and CDR2 FQGNSA. V was shortened by 4 bases and J by 6 bases, with 6 bases between the two germline ends. This CDR3 has 12 amino acids. The CDR3 is CASSYQPGELFF. The CDR3 DNA is TGTGCCAGCAGCTACCAACCCGGGGAGCTGTTTTTT. Supplemented by reference TRBV7-2 and TRBJ2-2, the full variable domain reads GAGVSQSPSNKVTEKGKDVELRCDPISGHTALYWYRQSLGQGLEFLIYFQGNSAPDKSGLPSDRFSAERTGGSVSTLTIQRTQQEDSAVYLCASSYQPGELFFGEGSRLTVL.